The following is a T cell receptor beta chain sequence with its context. Its specificity is unknown. The libraries of TRB cDNA were prepared using 5' RACE with UMI labels. TCRdb re-called the 5' RACE reads and gives one entry per CDR3 protein, without DNA. The sample includes roughly 130,000 distinct CDR3 sequences. Triplicate sorts of about 300,000 cells per CD8+ subset. This entry is derived from a study of CXCR3-negative and CXCR3-positive naive CD8 T cells. Across the study: Around 140 million TRB reads were obtained overall (about 1.5 +/- 0.3 million per library). Overall study findings and caveats: Hydrophobicity of TRB CDR3s was greater in CXCR3-positive naive cells than in CXCR3-negative naive cells. Each naive subset displayed comparably high diversity, whereas memory CD8+ cells displayed much lower diversity.

Germline V gene data show CDR1 as LGHDT and CDR2 as YNNKEL (reference sequence). The CDR3 sequence is 15 residues long. The chain uses TRBV3-1 and TRBJ1-1. Sequencing used naive CXCR3+ CD8+ T cells from blood. Subset indicated: CD45RO-CCR7+CD27+CD95- naive CD8+ T cells expressing CXCR3 (TNR3+). The TCR comes from a human donor in good health. Some clones in this sample may be carry-over from other donors' samples. The CDR3 loop is CASRQYSDEVTEAFF.